Listed below are T cell receptor beta chains from one sample, sequenced in a study of patients and donors after allogeneic stem cell transplantation. A single record per CDR3 protein comes from TCRdb applying MiXCR to the RT-PCR reads. The table lists tens of thousands of distinct CDR3 sequences, around 5% of them singletons. Source material: blood, either unsorted or a sorted T cell fraction (not recorded which). The origin of the receptors is a human donor who was either an allogeneic HSCT recipient or a stem cell or donor lymphocyte infusion donor (not recorded which). It is not recorded whose cells these are; they may come from a transplant donor. Both conserved end residues are part of each CDR3. D genes are given only for firm matches. Rows may omit the clone size; those that give it use once, few, many or a size class.

clone_size	d_call	j_call	v_call	cdr3_nt	cdr3_aa
many	TRBD1	TRBJ1-5	TRBV20-1	TGCAGTGCCAGGAGACAGGGGAGAGATCAGCCCCAGCATTTT	CSARRQGRDQPQHF
many	.	TRBJ2-3	TRBV11-1	TGTGCCAGCAGCTCCGAGGCGGTAGGGGGAGCAGATACGCAGTATTTT	CASSSEAVGGADTQYF
many	TRBD2	TRBJ2-7	TRBV20-1	TGCAGTGCTCCACATGGGGGGGGCTACGAGCAGTACTTC	CSAPHGGGYEQYF
many	.	TRBJ1-4	TRBV4-1	TGCGCCAGCAGCCAAGTCGTCAGAGAAAAACTGTTTTTT	CASSQVVREKLFF
many	.	TRBJ1-1	TRBV30	TGTGCCTGGAGTAGAGGACAGAGGAGGAGGGGAGCTTTCTTT	CAWSRGQRRRGAFF
many	TRBD2	TRBJ2-7	TRBV10-3	TGTGCCATCAGTGCGGGGGGCGAGCAGTACTTC	CAISAGGEQYF
many	.	TRBJ1-1	TRBV9	TGTGCCAGCAGCTCTCGGACAGCCACTGAAGCTTTCTTT	CASSSRTATEAFF
many	.	TRBJ2-7	TRBV20-1	TGCAGTGCTAGAGATGCAGCGAAGGCCACCTACGAGCAGTACTTC	CSARDAAKATYEQYF
.	TRBD2	TRBJ2-5	TRBV24-1	TGTGCCACCAGTGAATCCCCCATCTGGAGCGGGAGAACGCAAGAGACCCAGTACTTC	CATSESPIWSGRTQETQYF
many	TRBD1	TRBJ1-1	TRBV5-8	TGTGCCAGCAGCCCATACACACAGGGGACTGAAGCTTTCTTT	CASSPYTQGTEAFF
many	TRBD1	TRBJ1-5	TRBV20-1	TGCAGTGCTGACGACAGGGGGCGAGATCAGCCCCAGCATTTT	CSADDRGRDQPQHF
few	.	TRBJ1-2	TRBV6-5	TGTGCCAGCAGACCGGGAGACTCTGGCTACACCTTC	CASRPGDSGYTF
many	.	TRBJ1-2	TRBV11-2	TGTGCCAGCAGCTCGCAGGCGAACTATGGCTACACCTTC	CASSSQANYGYTF
few	.	TRBJ1-4	TRBV10-3	TGTGCCATCAGTGAGCCGGCGGGGTCCCATGGAGAAAAACTGTTTTTT	CAISEPAGSHGEKLFF
many	.	TRBJ1-1	TRBV6-4	TGTGCCAGACAGCTCCACATGAACACTGAAGCTTTCTTT	CARQLHMNTEAFF
.	TRBD2	TRBJ2-3	TRBV18	TGTGCCAGCTCACCTATCGGACTAGCGGGGGTCTCCAGCACAGATACGCAGTATTTT	CASSPIGLAGVSSTDTQYF
many	TRBD1	TRBJ1-2	TRBV7-3	TGTGCCAGCACCATGACAGGGGGCGCGGGTGGCTACACCTTC	CASTMTGGAGGYTF
many	.	TRBJ2-1	TRBV2	TGTGCCATCCGCAGGGATAACTCCTACAATGAGCAGTTCTTC	CAIRRDNSYNEQFF
many	.	TRBJ2-2	TRBV20-1	TGCAGTGCTCGGATTAGCGGAGCCACGAACACCGGGGAGCTGTTTTTT	CSARISGATNTGELFF
few	TRBD2	TRBJ2-1	TRBV12-3/TRBV12-4	TGTGCCAGCAGTGGACTAGCGGGAGGTAACAATGAGCAGTTCTTC	CASSGLAGGNNEQFF
many	.	TRBJ2-3	TRBV19	TGTGCCAGTAGTATAGGGGGACACCAGCAGTATTTT	CASSIGGHQQYF
many	.	TRBJ1-2	TRBV7-8	TGTGCCAGCAGCTTAGCGAGGGCAGACTATGGCTACACCTTC	CASSLARADYGYTF
.	TRBD1	TRBJ2-7	TRBV6-1	TGTGCCAGCACCAGACAGGGGCCCTCCTACGAGCAGTACTTC	CASTRQGPSYEQYF
many	.	TRBJ2-3	TRBV30	TGTGCCTGGAAGAAGGGGCCTGGCACAGATACGCAGTATTTT	CAWKKGPGTDTQYF
few	.	TRBJ2-7	TRBV4-1	TGCGCCAGCAGCCAAGAATTCCCCTTGGGACCAAGTAGGGTCTACGAGCAGTACTTC	CASSQEFPLGPSRVYEQYF
few	.	TRBJ2-2	TRBV7-9	TGTGCCAGCAGCTTAGCTCGCAGTACCGGGGAGCTGTTTTTT	CASSLARSTGELFF
many	TRBD2	TRBJ2-1	TRBV20-1	TGCAGTGCCCCTCAGGCACTAGCGGGAGCTTCTCCCCAGTTCTTC	CSAPQALAGASPQFF
many	.	TRBJ2-5	TRBV27	TGTGCCAGCAGAGGGGGAGGGTTTGTGACCCAGTACTTC	CASRGGGFVTQYF
few	.	TRBJ1-2	TRBV6-1	TGTGCCAGCCGGTCCTTCCCACAGAGTTATGGCTACACCTTC	CASRSFPQSYGYTF
many	.	TRBJ1-1	TRBV7-9	TGTGCCAGCAGTCAAACACGGGTAAACACTGAAGCTTTCTTT	CASSQTRVNTEAFF
many	TRBD1	TRBJ2-7	TRBV4-1	TGCGCCAGCAGCCAAGGGGAGACAGGGATCATCGCCTACGAGCAGTACTTC	CASSQGETGIIAYEQYF
many	TRBD2	TRBJ2-3	TRBV20-1	TGCAGTGCTACACCCCCCCGGGCTAGCGGATTTACGCAGTATTTT	CSATPPRASGFTQYF
many	.	TRBJ1-1	TRBV20-1	TGCAGTGCTAGGGGTCCCGGCGGCCGGAACACTGAAGCTTTCTTT	CSARGPGGRNTEAFF
.	TRBD2	TRBJ2-1	TRBV20-1	TGCAGTGCTAGAGACACTAGCGGGGGGTACAATGAGCAGTTCTTC	CSARDTSGGYNEQFF
.	.	TRBJ2-3	TRBV19	TGTGCCAGTAGTATAGCCGGGGTGGATACGCAGTATTTT	CASSIAGVDTQYF
many	.	TRBJ2-2	TRBV29-1	TGCAGCGTGTACAAGGCCGGGGAGCTGTTTTTT	CSVYKAGELFF
many	.	TRBJ1-2	TRBV24-1	TGTGCCACCAGTGATCCCAACTCAGGAGACTATGGCTACACCTTC	CATSDPNSGDYGYTF
medium-sized	TRBD2	TRBJ2-2	TRBV5-1	TGCGCCAGCAGCTTAGTGTCGGGACTAGCGGCAACCGGGGAGCTGTTTTTT	CASSLVSGLAATGELFF
many	.	TRBJ1-4	TRBV11-2	TGTGCCAGCAGCTTAGTTGGGGGGATTAATGAAAAACTGTTTTTT	CASSLVGGINEKLFF
many	.	TRBJ1-1	TRBV12-3/TRBV12-4	TGTGCCAGCAGGTACTCGACAAGAACTGAAGCTTTCTTT	CASRYSTRTEAFF